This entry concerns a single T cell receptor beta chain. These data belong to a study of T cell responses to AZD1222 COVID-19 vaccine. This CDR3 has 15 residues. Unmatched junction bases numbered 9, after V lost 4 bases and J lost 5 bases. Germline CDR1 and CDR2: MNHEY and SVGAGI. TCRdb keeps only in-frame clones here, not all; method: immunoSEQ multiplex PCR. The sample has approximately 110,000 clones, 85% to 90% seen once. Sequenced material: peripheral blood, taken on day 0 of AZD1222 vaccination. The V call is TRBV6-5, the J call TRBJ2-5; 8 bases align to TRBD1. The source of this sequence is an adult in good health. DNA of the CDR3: TGTGCCAGCAGTTTATTGACAGGGGAGTCGGAGACCCAGTACTTC. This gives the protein CASSLLTGESETQYF.